Below are 11 T cell receptor beta chains sequenced from a single sample in a study of blood T cell repertoires in COVID-19. Only in-frame clones appear in the TCRdb table, and some are missing; sequencing was by immunoSEQ multiplex PCR. This sample has roughly 80,000 clones; around 77% occur once, and the top ten carry roughly 15%. The sample comprised peripheral blood. Every receptor here comes from a man in his sixties or seventies with active or convalescent COVID-19.

The rearrangement links TRBV4-1 to TRBJ1-2, with D maybe TRBD1 (6 bases). The germline V and J ends were trimmed by 6 bases and 3 bases, with 23 bases remaining between them. The CDR3 has 17 residues. Germline V gene data show CDR1 as MGHRA and CDR2 as YSYEKL. CDR3 region: CASRTRPGGAGDYGYTF. For the CDR3, the DNA is TGCGCCAGCAGGACCCGGCCCGGGGGCGCGGGGGACTATGGCTACACCTTC.

The chain uses TRBV2 and TRBJ2-6, with a tentative D call TRBD1 (6 bases). Germline values: CDR1 SNHLY, CDR2 FYNNEI. Deletions cut 3 bases from V and 0 bases from J, with 21 bases between. The CDR3 is made up of 20 amino acids. The CDR3 sequence: CASSDLLWTTGTSGANVLTF. The CDR3 DNA reads as TGTGCCAGCAGTGACCTATTATGGACGACAGGAACCTCTGGGGCCAACGTCCTGACTTTC.

V and J are TRBV29-1 and TRBJ1-2, with 10 nucleotides matching TRBD1. J was trimmed by 4 bases and V by 6 bases; bases with no gene match: 11. Germline lookup yields CDR1 SQVTM and CDR2 ANQGSEA. CDR3 size: 15 residues. The CDR3 sequence is CSVVEAGQGGYGYTF. Here the CDR3 DNA reads TGCAGCGTAGTCGAGGCTGGACAGGGGGGCTATGGCTACACCTTC. Full variable domain (remainder filled in from reference TRBV29-1 and TRBJ1-2): SAVISQKPSRDICQRGTSLTIQCQVDSQVTMMFWYRQQPGQSLTLIATANQGSEATYESGFVIDKFPISRPNLTFSTLTVSNMSPEDSSIYLCSVVEAGQGGYGYTFGSGTRLTVV.

The rearrangement uses TRBV2 and TRBJ1-2; D might be TRBD1 (6 bases). V was clipped by 8 bases and J by 1 base, with 14 bases between them. Germline CDR1 is SNHLY and CDR2 is FYNNEI. The CDR3 consists of 14 residues. The CDR3 reads CASLVGQINYGYTF. DNA for the CDR3: TGTGCCAGCCTAGTAGGACAGATTAACTATGGCTACACCTTC.

The chain joins TRBV5-1 to TRBJ1-2; 8 nucleotides match TRBD1. Germline-derived CDR1 and CDR2 are SGHRS and YFSETQ. The CDR3 is made up of 14 amino acids. Trimming removed 7 bases from V and 0 bases from J; junction bases left unmatched: 5. The CDR3 sequence is CASSVQGANYGYTF. CDR3 nucleotides: TGCGCCAGCTCGGTACAGGGGGCTAACTATGGCTACACCTTC.

V gene TRBV28 combines with J gene TRBJ1-2; the match to TRBD1 covers 9 bases. The CDR3 has 15 amino acids. The ends lost 5 bases at V and 5 bases at J; junction bases unmatched: 9. Looked up from germline, CDR1 is MDHEN and CDR2 is SYDVKM. CDR3 residues: CASSPGTGYGYGYTF. The CDR3 coding sequence is TGTGCCAGCAGTCCCGGGACAGGGTATGGTTATGGCTACACCTTC.

This chain links TRBV19 with TRBJ1-4, with D hard to call. Trimming removed 10 bases at V and 7 bases at J, with 10 bases between. Germline V gives CDR1 LNHDA, CDR2 SQIVND (reference sequence). The CDR3 is 11 residues long. The CDR3 DNA is TGTGCCACCCGCTACAGTGAAAAACTGTTTTTT. Protein product: CATRYSEKLFF.

CDR3: CASSRGQGVTDTQYF. In DNA, the CDR3 is TGTGCCAGCAGCCGCGGACAGGGAGTGACAGATACGCAGTATTTT. The V gene is TRBV7-9, the J gene TRBJ2-3, with 8 nucleotides matching TRBD1. Germline V gene lookup returns CDR1 SEHNR and CDR2 FQNEAQ (reference sequence). The CDR3 runs 15 residues. Trimming at V came to 5 bases and at J to 3 bases, leaving 7 bases not matched to a gene.

The CDR3 loop is CASSRVSGGPTDTQYF. CDR3 DNA: TGTGCCAGCAGCCGAGTGAGCGGGGGGCCCACAGATACGCAGTATTTT. The rearrangement links TRBV11-2 to TRBJ2-3; 9 bases align to TRBD2. The length of the CDR3 is 16 residues. V was clipped by 5 bases and J by 2 bases; unmatched bases: 8. CDR1 is SGHAT and CDR2 is FQNNGV in the germline V gene.

This clone was observed once. CDR3 DNA sequence: TGTGCCAGCAGGACAGTAAGCACCGGGGAGCTGTTTTTT. This sequence encodes CASRTVSTGELFF. V gene TRBV2 combines with J gene TRBJ2-2; D perhaps matches TRBD1 (5 bases). CDR1 and CDR2 from the germline V gene are SNHLY and FYNNEI. There are 13 residues in the CDR3. V lost 6 bases to trimming and J lost 4 bases, with 9 bases between them.

This clone was detected a few times. V and J are TRBV6-5 and TRBJ2-3; possible D gene TRBD1, 5 bases. CDR3 length equals 12 residues. Trimming pared 4 bases from V and 5 bases from J, leaving 7 bases between. Germline values: CDR1 MNHEY, CDR2 SVGAGI. The CDR3 loop reads CASSFRGDTQYF. The CDR3, as DNA: TGTGCCAGCAGTTTTAGGGGAGATACGCAGTATTTT.